This T cell receptor (beta chain) came from a study of T cell responses to AZD1222 COVID-19 vaccine. Study-level results: The donor cohort was predominantly white British with a female majority, and clonal diversity may have been underestimated. With dominance at 160-218 and 743-854, vaccine-associated CD4 TCRs spanned spike.

Trimming pared 4 bases from V and 4 bases from J, leaving 13 bases between. The germline CDR1 and CDR2 sequences are LNHDA and SQIVND (reference sequence). The CDR3 consists of 14 residues. Assay: immunoSEQ multiplex PCR; the TCRdb copy retains only in-frame clones and omits some. The table records about 130,000 clones, around 85% of them present only once. A note on this clone: Its antigen is undetermined.

Sample: peripheral blood, taken 28 days after the second AZD1222 dose. The chain recombines TRBV19 with TRBJ1-1; maybe TRBD1 (5 bases). This clonotype was sampled from an adult who received the AZD1222 COVID-19 vaccine. In DNA, the CDR3 is TGTGCCAGTAGTAATAGGGACTCTAGCACTGAAGCTTTCTTT. This codes for CASSNRDSSTEAFF.